One sample yielded the 5 T cell receptor beta chains listed below, sequenced in a study of regulatory T cells in long-lasting Graves disease. Time point in this sample: newly diagnosed GD, antithyroid drugs for less than 3 months. There was RNA extracted from PBMCs, and the TCR library was made from it. Researchers made TCR beta libraries by using iRepertoire HTBI primers and running Arm-PCR on CDR3 regions. TCRdb re-derived calls from the multiplex PCR reads in MiXCR, one entry per CDR3 protein. The data show over 200,000 distinct CDR3 sequences, with about 18% seen just once and 12% to 15% held by the top ten. A further study also used this sample, focusing on T cells in Graves' hyperthyroidism and ophthalmopathy.

The starting material was peripheral blood mononuclear cells (PBMCs), obtained at new diagnosis, from a patient treated with antithyroid drugs. All receptors derive from a woman in her 30s with Graves disease.

The chain links TRBV11-2 to TRBJ1-5, with D possibly matching TRBD1 (6 bases). This CDR3 contains 16 residues. The V and J ends lost 1 base and 7 bases respectively, with 17 bases between them. Germline V gives CDR1 SGHAT, CDR2 FQNNGV. This CDR3 is CASSLGYATGLQPQHF. As DNA, the CDR3 is TGTGCCAGCAGCTTAGGATACGCCACAGGGCTCCAGCCCCAGCATTTT. Using reference TRBV11-2 and TRBJ1-5 for the parts outside the CDR3, the full variable domain is EAGVAQSPRYKIIEKRQSVAFWCNPISGHATLYWYQQILGQGPKLLIQFQNNGVVDDSQLPKDRFSAERLKGVDSTLKIQPAKLEDSAVYLCASSLGYATGLQPQHFGDGTRLSIL.

This clonotype was detected ten times or more. The rearrangement joins TRBV7-3 to TRBJ2-3, with a tentative D call TRBD1 (5 bases). The CDR3 contains 15 residues. Germline lookup yields CDR1 SGHTA and CDR2 FQGTGA. V dropped 5 bases and J dropped 4 bases, with 16 bases sitting between them. This chain's CDR3 is CASSKQVPVSDTQYF. The CDR3 DNA reads as TGTGCCAGCAGCAAACAGGTCCCGGTATCAGATACGCAGTATTTT.

Concerning this clonotype itself: One end of the junction does not line up with germline, which may come from a read error. The J gene is TRBJ2-1, the V gene TRBV7-7; 15 nucleotides line up with TRBD2. CDR1 and CDR2 (germline): SSHAT, FNYEAQ (reference sequence). There are 16 residues in the CDR3. CDR3 amino acids: CASSPWTSGGADEQFF. In nucleotides, the CDR3 is TGTGCTAGCAGCCCCTGGACTAGCGGGGGGGCCGATGAGCAGTTCTTC. Together with reference TRBV7-7 and TRBJ2-1, the CDR3 gives the full variable domain: GAGVSQSPRYKVTKRGQDVTLRCDPISSHATLYWYQQALGQGPEFLTYFNYEAQPDKSGLPSDRFSAERPEGSISTLTIQRTEQRDSAMYRCASSPWTSGGADEQFFGPGTRLTVL.

This clonotype was recorded at least ten times. The rearrangement uses TRBV20-1 and TRBJ1-1; D unresolved. V dropped 7 bases and J dropped 1 base, with 10 bases sitting between them. The V gene's germline CDR1 is DFQATT and CDR2 SNEGSKA (reference sequence). This CDR3 comprises 12 residues. The CDR3 nucleotides read TGCAGTGTCTGGCCGGGGAACACTGAAGCTTTCTTT. This codes for CSVWPGNTEAFF.

The chain carries TRBV6-2 or TRBV6-3 and TRBJ2-2; TRBD2 matches 10 bases. The CDR3 covers 19 residues. Unmatched junction bases numbered 14, after V lost 5 bases and J lost 2 bases. Germline CDR1 reads MNHEY; CDR2 reads SVGEGT. The CDR3 sequence: CASSKRLLAGAFNTGELFF. The CDR3 bases are TGTGCCAGCAGTAAACGGTTGCTAGCGGGGGCCTTTAACACCGGGGAGCTGTTTTTT.